This T cell receptor beta chain came from a study of PD-1 blockade in mismatch repair-deficient tumors. PCR or immunohistochemistry showed mismatch repair deficiency in every enrolled patient. Profiled with immunoSEQ multiplex PCR; TCRdb holds only in-frame clones, not every one. The sample lists about 23,000 clones, around 80% occurring once. The table lists this clone with a few counts. V dropped 1 base and J dropped 2 bases, with 4 bases sitting between them. CDR1 is SGHRS and CDR2 is YFSETQ in the germline V gene. The CDR3 extends over 12 amino acids. Sequenced material: peripheral blood, taken 12 weeks after starting pembrolizumab. This chain links TRBV5-1 with TRBJ2-7; D call uncertain. This clonotype was sampled from an adult with mismatch repair-deficient cancer. The CDR3 DNA reads as TGCGCCAGCAGCTTGCGTCCCTACGAGCAGTACTTC. As protein: CASSLRPYEQYF.